These 8 T cell receptor beta chains were sequenced from one sample in a study of cytomegalovirus exposure and HLA in healthy donors. The PCR used 60 Vbeta and 13 Jbeta primers. Clones were sequenced by immunoSEQ multiplex PCR, and TCRdb holds only the in-frame ones, with some missing. This sample has some 160,000 clones; roughly 70% occur once, and the top ten carry about 4.5%. The sample comprised PBMCs. The receptors were sampled from a man aged 55 to 70 in good health and CMV-seronegative.

The chain recombines TRBV7-9 with TRBJ2-7; a weak D match, TRBD1 (5 bases). With 5 bases removed from V and 0 bases from J, the gap between germline ends came to 8 bases. Germline CDR1 is SEHNR and CDR2 is FQNEAQ (reference sequence). This CDR3 is built from 13 residues. Here the CDR3 reads CASSRQSSYEQYF. CDR3 nucleotides: TGTGCCAGCAGCCGACAGAGCTCCTACGAGCAGTACTTC.

The chain carries TRBV19 and TRBJ1-5; 9 nucleotides line up with TRBD1. The germline V gene has CDR1 LNHDA and CDR2 SQIVND (reference sequence). With 1 base clipped from V and 7 bases from J, the junction kept 17 bases outside the gene matches. The CDR3 is made up of 19 amino acids. The DNA for the CDR3 is TGTGCCAGTAGTATAGGGACCGGGACAGGGATTTTTGGGGTACAGCCCCAGCATTTT. Its protein is CASSIGTGTGIFGVQPQHF.

This clone showed up just once. The rearrangement links TRBV28 to TRBJ2-7, with TRBD1 identical over 8 bases. CDR3 length: 15 residues. Germline CDR1 MDHEN, CDR2 SYDVKM. The ends lost 3 bases at V and 7 bases at J; junction bases unmatched: 11. CDR3 coding DNA: TGTGCCAGCAGTTTTCCCGGACAGGGTTCTTGGGAGCAGTACTTC. Residues: CASSFPGQGSWEQYF.

The J gene is TRBJ1-1, the V gene TRBV29-1, with D perhaps matching TRBD1 (5 bases). The germline CDR1 and CDR2 sequences are SQVTM and ANQGSEA. CDR3 length: 13 residues. Trimming took off 7 bases at V and 4 bases at J, with 16 bases between the two ends. The CDR3 loop is CSGGTGEVTEAFF. CDR3 coding DNA: TGCAGCGGTGGGACCGGGGAGGTCACTGAAGCTTTCTTT.

This CDR3 is CASSPMTVQHSYYNEQFF. The CDR3 DNA is TGTGCCAGCAGCCCGATGACAGTTCAACATTCCTATTACAATGAGCAGTTCTTC. The chain recombines TRBV5-6 with TRBJ2-1; D is perhaps TRBD1 (5 bases). This CDR3 is built from 18 residues. The V end lost 4 bases, the J end lost 4 bases, and 24 bases lay between the germline ends. Germline assignment: CDR1 SGHDT and CDR2 YYEEEE.

The table lists this clone with a count of one. The rearrangement links TRBV29-1 to TRBJ1-1, with D maybe TRBD1 (6 bases). V lost 2 bases and J lost 4, with 11 bases in between. This CDR3 has 13 amino acids. Germline V CDR1 and CDR2: SQVTM, ANQGSEA. CDR3: CSVEMGRGTEAFF. For the CDR3, the DNA is TGCAGCGTTGAAATGGGCAGGGGCACTGAAGCTTTCTTT.

The sample holds a few counts of this clone. This rearrangement joins TRBV7-2 to TRBJ2-5; 7 bases agree with TRBD1. This CDR3 region has 14 residues. The V gene end was trimmed by 2 bases and the J gene end by 5 bases; junction bases not matched to a gene: 5. The germline gives CDR1 SGHTA, CDR2 FQGNSA. The DNA of the CDR3 is TGTGCCAGCAGCTTAAACAGGGGATACGAGACCCAGTACTTC. It translates to CASSLNRGYETQYF.

The table lists this clone with a few counts. This chain uses TRBV7-2 with TRBJ1-2, with TRBD1 identical over 9 bases. The CDR3 has 17 amino acids. Germline CDR1 SGHTA, CDR2 FQGNSA. Unmatched junction bases numbered 17, after V lost 5 bases and J lost 7 bases. The CDR3 here is CASSLILQGASLSGYTF. DNA of the CDR3: TGTGCCAGCAGCCTTATCTTACAGGGGGCGAGTTTGAGTGGCTACACCTTC.